The rows below give T cell receptor beta chains drawn from one sample of a study of identical twins. Via MiXCR, TCRdb re-called the 5' RACE reads, giving one row per CDR3 protein. The data show 400,000 to 650,000 distinct CDR3 sequences, 20% to 25% seen once. The data were also submitted as part of a second study, on T cells expressing NK-cell markers.

Sequenced input: CD4+ T cells sorted from blood. These receptors all stem from a woman aged 18-29 years in good health. Both conserved end residues are part of each CDR3. D genes are given only for firm matches. A clone size is listed for some rows: how often the clone was seen (once, few, many), or a class if it is expanded.

V	size	J	D	CDR3	DNA
TRBV20-1	few	TRBJ1-2	TRBD1	CSAMDRDYGYTF	TGCAGTGCGATGGACAGGGACTATGGCTACACCTTC
TRBV11-2	few	TRBJ2-7	TRBD2	CASSISSGRAYEQYF	TGTGCCAGCAGCATCTCTAGCGGGAGGGCGTACGAGCAGTACTTC
TRBV5-1	NA	TRBJ1-1	NA	CASHPRGARTEAFF	TGCGCCAGCCACCCGCGGGGGGCGAGAACTGAAGCTTTCTTT
TRBV6-5	few	TRBJ2-3	NA	CASKYLGSPDTQYF	TGTGCCAGCAAGTACCTCGGTAGCCCAGATACGCAGTATTTT
TRBV7-2	many	TRBJ2-1	NA	CASSLGTNYNEQFF	TGTGCCAGCAGCTTAGGGACTAATTACAATGAGCAGTTCTTC
TRBV6-6	few	TRBJ2-7	TRBD2	CASSRREGYEQYF	TGTGCCAGCAGCCGAAGGGAGGGTTACGAGCAGTACTTC
TRBV6-1	NA	TRBJ1-2	TRBD1	CASSRTGEVGGYTF	TGTGCCAGCAGTAGGACAGGGGAGGTGGGTGGCTACACCTTC
TRBV29-1	NA	TRBJ2-5	NA	CSVGIGKETQYF	TGCAGCGTTGGAATAGGGAAAGAGACCCAGTACTTC
TRBV2	NA	TRBJ1-5	NA	CASSDRRGARQPQHF	TGTGCCAGCAGTGATCGCCGGGGGGCTCGTCAGCCCCAGCATTTT
TRBV9	NA	TRBJ2-7	TRBD1	CASSVHPGQGREQYF	TGTGCCAGCAGCGTACACCCGGGACAGGGTCGCGAGCAGTACTTC
TRBV20-1	NA	TRBJ1-2	NA	CSARDSASYGYTF	TGCAGTGCTAGGGACTCAGCTAGCTATGGCTACACCTTC
TRBV12-3/TRBV12-4	NA	TRBJ1-1	TRBD1	CASSPGQGRTTEAFF	TGTGCCAGCAGTCCGGGACAGGGGCGGACTACTGAAGCTTTCTTT
TRBV20-1	few	TRBJ2-7	NA	CSARGSEYEQYF	TGCAGTGCTAGAGGGTCGGAGTACGAGCAGTACTTC
TRBV6-1	NA	TRBJ2-3	TRBD2	CASRGAPSGGEFPSQYF	TGTGCCAGCAGGGGGGCCCCTAGCGGGGGGGAATTCCCTTCGCAGTATTTT
TRBV7-2	few	TRBJ2-7	NA	CASSLGGFGSSYYEQYF	TGTGCCAGCAGCTTAGGCGGATTCGGGTCCTCTTACTACGAGCAGTACTTC
TRBV10-3	few	TRBJ1-1	NA	CATRREGEAFF	TGTGCCACCCGGCGGGAGGGTGAAGCTTTCTTT
TRBV2	NA	TRBJ1-4	NA	CATTRQGANEKLFF	TGTGCCACCACCAGGCAGGGTGCTAATGAAAAACTGTTTTTT
TRBV6-5	NA	TRBJ1-1	NA	CASSAPGAGNTEAFF	TGTGCCAGCAGTGCCCCAGGTGCTGGGAACACTGAAGCTTTCTTT
TRBV29-1	NA	TRBJ2-7	NA	CSFRSLDSSEQYF	TGCAGCTTTCGCTCCCTTGACAGCTCCGAGCAGTACTTC
TRBV20-1	few	TRBJ2-3	NA	CSARIGAGTDTQYF	TGCAGTGCTAGAATAGGGGCAGGGACAGATACGCAGTATTTT
TRBV7-9	NA	TRBJ2-1	TRBD2	CASSLMGLAGGNEQFF	TGTGCCAGCAGCTTGATGGGACTAGCTGGAGGAAATGAGCAGTTCTTC
TRBV12-3/TRBV12-4	NA	TRBJ2-7	TRBD1	CASSLVGTGDLKRQYF	TGTGCCAGCAGTTTAGTGGGGACAGGGGATTTAAAGAGGCAGTACTTC
TRBV9	NA	TRBJ1-6	TRBD1	CASSQGASYNSPLHF	TGTGCCAGCAGCCAGGGGGCCTCCTATAATTCACCCCTCCACTTT
TRBV15	many	TRBJ1-2	NA	CATSREGAGAGGYTF	TGTGCCACCAGCAGAGAAGGAGCAGGGGCCGGTGGCTACACCTTC
TRBV7-9	NA	TRBJ2-2	NA	CASSRTPGRGNTGELFF	TGTGCCAGCAGCAGAACACCGGGACGGGGGAACACCGGGGAGCTGTTTTTT
TRBV5-1	NA	TRBJ1-6	NA	CASSLESGNSPLHF	TGCGCCAGCAGCTTGGAATCAGGGAATTCACCCCTCCACTTT
TRBV5-1	NA	TRBJ2-2	NA	CASSGGATNTGELFF	TGCGCCAGCAGCGGAGGGGCTACGAACACCGGGGAGCTGTTTTTT
TRBV12-3/TRBV12-4	NA	TRBJ1-1	NA	CASSFAGSRAFF	TGTGCCAGCAGTTTTGCCGGGTCTAGGGCTTTCTTT
TRBV20-1	NA	TRBJ2-5	TRBD2	CSASGIGGTRETQYF	TGCAGTGCTAGCGGTATCGGGGGGACGCGGGAGACCCAGTACTTC
TRBV5-1	NA	TRBJ2-7	TRBD2	CASSPGGAGGPYEQYF	TGCGCCAGCAGCCCTGGAGGGGCGGGAGGCCCCTACGAGCAGTACTTC
TRBV4-2	few	TRBJ2-2	NA	CASSQDSSTGELFF	TGTGCCAGCAGCCAAGATTCGAGTACCGGGGAGCTGTTTTTT
TRBV5-1	few	TRBJ1-5	NA	CASSLERDQPQHF	TGCGCCAGCAGCTTGGAAAGGGATCAGCCCCAGCATTTT
TRBV10-2	many	TRBJ2-7	TRBD1	CASRTTGSSYEQYF	TGCGCCAGCAGGACGACAGGGAGCTCCTACGAGCAGTACTTC
TRBV29-1	few	TRBJ1-1	NA	CSAIQGSGTEAFF	TGCAGCGCGATACAGGGTAGTGGCACTGAAGCTTTCTTT
TRBV20-1	NA	TRBJ2-3	TRBD2	CSARHAPSGGDTQYF	TGCAGTGCCAGACACGCGCCTAGCGGGGGGGATACGCAGTATTTT
TRBV30	NA	TRBJ2-3	TRBD2	CALSASPGGSRYF	TGTGCCTTATCTGCCTCTCCGGGCGGGAGTCGGTATTTT
TRBV12-3/TRBV12-4	few	TRBJ2-3	NA	CASTDDTTDTQYF	TGTGCCAGCACCGACGACACCACAGATACGCAGTATTTT
TRBV12-3/TRBV12-4	many	TRBJ2-1	TRBD2	CASTYSGISYNEQFF	TGTGCCAGCACCTATAGCGGGATCTCCTACAATGAGCAGTTCTTC
TRBV15	few	TRBJ1-5	NA	CATSPRGQPQHF	TGTGCCACCAGCCCCCGGGGTCAGCCCCAGCATTTT
TRBV12-3/TRBV12-4	few	TRBJ2-3	NA	CASSFSRGDTQYF	TGTGCCAGCAGTTTTTCCCGGGGAGATACGCAGTATTTT
TRBV7-2	NA	TRBJ2-3	TRBD1	CASSLVGTGGTDTQYF	TGTGCCAGCAGCTTAGTCGGGACAGGGGGCACAGATACGCAGTATTTT
TRBV7-2	few	TRBJ1-2	NA	CASSRANYGYTF	TGTGCCAGCAGCAGGGCTAACTATGGCTACACCTTC
TRBV5-1	NA	TRBJ2-7	NA	CASSYGPTINYEQYF	TGCGCCAGCAGCTACGGACCCACGATTAACTACGAGCAGTACTTC
TRBV4-3	NA	TRBJ2-6	NA	CASSQSPYSGANVLTF	TGCGCCAGCAGCCAAAGCCCCTACTCTGGGGCCAACGTCCTGACTTTC
TRBV27	NA	TRBJ2-1	NA	CASSFREKGNEQFF	TGTGCCAGCAGTTTCCGGGAGAAGGGCAATGAGCAGTTCTTC
TRBV5-1	many	TRBJ1-6	NA	CASSLDNSPLHF	TGCGCCAGCAGCTTGGACAATTCACCCCTCCACTTT
TRBV29-1	NA	TRBJ2-5	NA	CSLGEAAETQYF	TGCAGCCTGGGGGAGGCGGCAGAGACCCAGTACTTC
TRBV10-1	NA	TRBJ1-4	NA	CASSVTRDGEKLFF	TGCGCCAGCAGTGTTACAAGGGACGGAGAAAAACTGTTTTTT
TRBV7-2	NA	TRBJ1-5	TRBD1	CASSTQGGDQPQHF	TGTGCCAGCAGCACCCAGGGGGGGGATCAGCCCCAGCATTTT
TRBV7-2	NA	TRBJ1-4	NA	CASSLVGWDEKLFF	TGTGCCAGCAGCCTCGTGGGGTGGGATGAAAAACTGTTTTTT
TRBV27	many	TRBJ2-2	NA	CASRGSSVPGELFF	TGTGCCAGCAGAGGGTCCTCGGTACCCGGGGAGCTGTTTTTT
TRBV19	NA	TRBJ1-5	NA	CASTGVALNQPQHF	TGTGCCAGTACCGGAGTTGCGCTCAATCAGCCCCAGCATTTT
TRBV6-1	NA	TRBJ2-3	NA	CASTPRERGTDTQYF	TGTGCCAGCACACCGCGGGAGAGGGGGACAGATACGCAGTATTTT
TRBV9	NA	TRBJ1-1	NA	CASSVGQGESNTEAFF	TGTGCCAGCAGCGTAGGCCAGGGCGAATCGAACACTGAAGCTTTCTTT
TRBV18	NA	TRBJ2-1	TRBD1	CASSPGTGAYNEQFF	TGTGCCAGCTCACCCGGGACAGGGGCCTACAATGAGCAGTTCTTC
TRBV3-1	NA	TRBJ1-2	NA	CASSDLGEYGYTF	TGTGCCAGCAGCGACCTGGGGGAGTATGGCTACACCTTC
TRBV19	few	TRBJ2-1	TRBD2	CASSRASGAGEQFF	TGTGCCAGTAGTAGGGCTAGCGGCGCTGGGGAGCAGTTCTTC
TRBV6-5	few	TRBJ1-3	NA	CATWESGNTIYF	TGTGCCACCTGGGAATCTGGAAACACCATATATTTT
TRBV11-2	NA	TRBJ2-1	TRBD2	CASSFPLAGGHEQFF	TGTGCCAGCAGCTTCCCACTAGCGGGAGGCCATGAGCAGTTCTTC
TRBV5-1	few	TRBJ1-5	NA	CATTSNRAHQPQHF	TGCGCCACCACGTCGAACAGGGCTCATCAGCCCCAGCATTTT